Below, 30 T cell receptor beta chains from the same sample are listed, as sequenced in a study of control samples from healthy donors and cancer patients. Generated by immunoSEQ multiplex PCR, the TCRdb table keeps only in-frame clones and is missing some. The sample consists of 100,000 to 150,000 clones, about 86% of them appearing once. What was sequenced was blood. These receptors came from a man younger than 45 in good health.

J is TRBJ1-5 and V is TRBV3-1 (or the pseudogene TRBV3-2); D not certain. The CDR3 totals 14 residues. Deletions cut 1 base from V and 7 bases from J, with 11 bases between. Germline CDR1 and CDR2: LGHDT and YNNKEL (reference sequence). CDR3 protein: CASSQGSSGQPQHF. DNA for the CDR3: TGTGCCAGCAGCCAAGGCAGCTCGGGGCAGCCCCAGCATTTT.

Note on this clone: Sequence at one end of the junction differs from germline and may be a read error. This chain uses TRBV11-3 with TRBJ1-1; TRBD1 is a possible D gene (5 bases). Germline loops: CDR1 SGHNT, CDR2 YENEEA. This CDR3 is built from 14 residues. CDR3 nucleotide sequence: TGTGCCAGCAGCTCCTCCGGGACTTCCACTGGAGCTTTCTTT. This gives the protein CASSSSGTSTGAFF.

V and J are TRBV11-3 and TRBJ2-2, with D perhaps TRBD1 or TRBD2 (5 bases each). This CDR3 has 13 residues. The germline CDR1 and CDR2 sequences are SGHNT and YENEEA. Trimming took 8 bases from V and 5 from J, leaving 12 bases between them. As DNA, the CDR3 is TGTGCCAGCCAGAGGGGTCGGACCGGGGAGCTGTTTTTT. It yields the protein CASQRGRTGELFF.

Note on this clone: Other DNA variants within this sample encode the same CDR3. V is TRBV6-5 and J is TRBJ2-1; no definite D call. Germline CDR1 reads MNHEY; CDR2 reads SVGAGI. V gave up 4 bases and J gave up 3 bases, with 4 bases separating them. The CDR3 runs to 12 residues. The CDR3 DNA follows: TGTGCCAGCAGTTCCATCTACAATGAGCAGTTCTTC. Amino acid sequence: CASSSIYNEQFF.

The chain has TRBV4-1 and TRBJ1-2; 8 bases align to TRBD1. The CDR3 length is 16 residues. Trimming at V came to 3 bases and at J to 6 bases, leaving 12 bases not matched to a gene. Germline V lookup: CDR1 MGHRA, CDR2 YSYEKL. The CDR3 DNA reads TGCGCCAGCAGCCAGTTCCCAGGGGGCGCTGGTGATGGCTACACCTTC. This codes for CASSQFPGGAGDGYTF.

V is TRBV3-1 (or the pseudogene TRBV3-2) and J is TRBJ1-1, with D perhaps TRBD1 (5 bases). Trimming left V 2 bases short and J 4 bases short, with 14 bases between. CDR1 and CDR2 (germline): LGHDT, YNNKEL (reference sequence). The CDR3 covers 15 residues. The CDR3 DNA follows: TGTGCCAGCAGCCAAAGTTCCGAAAGGGGCACTGAAGCTTTCTTT. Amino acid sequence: CASSQSSERGTEAFF.

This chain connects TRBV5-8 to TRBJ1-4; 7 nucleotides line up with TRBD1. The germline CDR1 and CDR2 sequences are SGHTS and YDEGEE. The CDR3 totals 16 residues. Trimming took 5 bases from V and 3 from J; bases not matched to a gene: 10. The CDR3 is CASRDQGVMANEKLFF. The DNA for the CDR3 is TGTGCCAGCAGGGACCAGGGGGTAATGGCTAATGAAAAACTGTTTTTT.

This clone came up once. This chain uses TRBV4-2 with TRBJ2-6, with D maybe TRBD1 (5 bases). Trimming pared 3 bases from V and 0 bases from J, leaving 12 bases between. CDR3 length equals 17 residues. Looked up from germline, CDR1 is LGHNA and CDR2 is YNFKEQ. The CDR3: CASSQGDSYSGANVLTF. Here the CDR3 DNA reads TGTGCCAGCAGCCAGGGTGACAGTTACTCTGGGGCCAACGTCCTGACTTTC.

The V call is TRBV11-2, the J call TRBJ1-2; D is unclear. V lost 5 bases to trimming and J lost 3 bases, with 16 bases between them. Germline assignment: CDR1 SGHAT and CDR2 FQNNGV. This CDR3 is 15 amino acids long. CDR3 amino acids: CASSHPTGNDYGYTF. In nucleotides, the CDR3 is TGTGCCAGCAGCCACCCTACCGGGAACGACTATGGCTACACCTTC.

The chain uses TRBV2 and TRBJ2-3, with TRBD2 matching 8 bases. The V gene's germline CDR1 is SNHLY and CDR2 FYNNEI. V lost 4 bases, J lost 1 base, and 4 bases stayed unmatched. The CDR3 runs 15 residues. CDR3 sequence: CASSVSGGRTDTQYF. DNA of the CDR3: TGTGCCAGCAGTGTAAGCGGGGGACGCACAGATACGCAGTATTTT.

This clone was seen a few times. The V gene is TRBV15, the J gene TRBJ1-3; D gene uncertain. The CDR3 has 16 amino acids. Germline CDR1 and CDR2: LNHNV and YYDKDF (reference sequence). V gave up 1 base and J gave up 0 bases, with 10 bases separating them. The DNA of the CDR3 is TGTGCCACCAGCAGAGGCACTTGGGGCTCTGGAAACACCATATATTTT. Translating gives CATSRGTWGSGNTIYF.

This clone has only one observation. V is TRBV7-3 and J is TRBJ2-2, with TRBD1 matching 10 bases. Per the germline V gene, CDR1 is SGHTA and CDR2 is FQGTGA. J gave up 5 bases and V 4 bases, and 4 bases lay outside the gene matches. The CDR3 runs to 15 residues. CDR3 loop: CASSSGQGMTGELFF. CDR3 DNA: TGTGCCAGCAGCTCGGGACAGGGGATGACCGGGGAGCTGTTTTTT.

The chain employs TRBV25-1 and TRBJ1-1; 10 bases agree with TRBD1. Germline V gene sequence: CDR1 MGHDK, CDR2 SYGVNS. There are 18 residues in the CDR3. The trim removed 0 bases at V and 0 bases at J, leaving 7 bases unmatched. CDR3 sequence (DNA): TGTGCCAGCAGTGAATATTTCGGACAGGGGGGGATGAACACTGAAGCTTTCTTT. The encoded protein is CASSEYFGQGGMNTEAFF.

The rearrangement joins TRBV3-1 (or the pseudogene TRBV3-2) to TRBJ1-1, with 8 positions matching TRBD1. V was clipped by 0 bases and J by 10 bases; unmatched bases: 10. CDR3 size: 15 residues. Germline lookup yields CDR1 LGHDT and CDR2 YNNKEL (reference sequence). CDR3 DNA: TGTGCCAGCAGCCAAGAGCGAACAGGGGGATTAGGAGCTTTCTTT. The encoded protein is CASSQERTGGLGAFF.

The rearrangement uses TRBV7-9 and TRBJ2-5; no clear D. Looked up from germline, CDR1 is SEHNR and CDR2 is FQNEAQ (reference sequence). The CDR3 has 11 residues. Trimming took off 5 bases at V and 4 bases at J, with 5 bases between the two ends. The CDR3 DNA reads TGTGCCAGCAGCCAAGCAGAGACCCAGTACTTC. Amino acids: CASSQAETQYF. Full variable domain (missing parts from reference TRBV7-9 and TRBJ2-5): DTGVSQNPRHKITKRGQNVTFRCDPISEHNRLYWYRQTLGQGPEFLTYFQNEAQLEKSRLLSDRFSAERPKGSFSTLEIQRTEQGDSAMYLCASSQAETQYFGPGTRLLVL.

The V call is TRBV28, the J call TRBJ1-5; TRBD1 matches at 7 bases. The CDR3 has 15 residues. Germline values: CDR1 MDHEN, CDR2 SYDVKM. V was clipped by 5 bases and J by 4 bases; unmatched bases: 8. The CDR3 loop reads CASSLPGTVNQPQHF. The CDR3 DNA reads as TGTGCCAGCAGTCTTCCCGGGACAGTAAATCAGCCCCAGCATTTT.

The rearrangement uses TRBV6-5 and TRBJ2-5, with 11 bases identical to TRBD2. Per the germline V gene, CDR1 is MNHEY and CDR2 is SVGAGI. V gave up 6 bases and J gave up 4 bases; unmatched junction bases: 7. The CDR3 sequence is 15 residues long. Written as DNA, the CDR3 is TGTGCCAGCAGGAGGGGACTAGCGGAGACAGAGACCCAGTACTTC. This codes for CASRRGLAETETQYF.

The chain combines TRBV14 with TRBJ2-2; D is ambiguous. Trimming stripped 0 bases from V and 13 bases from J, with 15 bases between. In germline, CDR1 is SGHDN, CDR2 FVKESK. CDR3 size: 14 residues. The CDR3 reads CASSQESTVSRLFF. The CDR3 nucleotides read TGTGCCAGCAGCCAAGAGTCGACCGTCAGCAGGCTGTTTTTT.

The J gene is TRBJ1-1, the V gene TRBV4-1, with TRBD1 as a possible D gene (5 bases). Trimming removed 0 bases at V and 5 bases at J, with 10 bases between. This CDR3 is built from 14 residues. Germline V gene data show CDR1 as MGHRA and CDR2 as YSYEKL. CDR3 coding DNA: TGCGCCAGCAGCCAAGACCCGGGGGAGACTGAAGCTTTCTTT. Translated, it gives CASSQDPGETEAFF.

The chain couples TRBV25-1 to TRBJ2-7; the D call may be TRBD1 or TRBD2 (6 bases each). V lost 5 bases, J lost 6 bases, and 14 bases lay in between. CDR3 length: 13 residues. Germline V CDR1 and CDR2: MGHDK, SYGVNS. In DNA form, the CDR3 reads TGTGCCAGCAGTTACACGGAGGGGGTCGAGCAGTACTTC. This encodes CASSYTEGVEQYF.

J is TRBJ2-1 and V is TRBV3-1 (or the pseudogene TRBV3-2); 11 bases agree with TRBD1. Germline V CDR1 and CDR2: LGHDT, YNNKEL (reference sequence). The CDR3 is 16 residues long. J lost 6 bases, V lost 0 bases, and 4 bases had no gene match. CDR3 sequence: CASSQDGTGGLNEQFF. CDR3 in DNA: TGTGCCAGCAGCCAAGACGGGACAGGGGGTCTCAATGAGCAGTTCTTC.

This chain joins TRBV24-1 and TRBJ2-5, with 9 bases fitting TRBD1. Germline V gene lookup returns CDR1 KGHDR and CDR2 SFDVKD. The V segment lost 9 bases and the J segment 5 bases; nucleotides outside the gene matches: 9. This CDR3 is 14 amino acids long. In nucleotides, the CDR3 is TGTGCCACCGCTTGGGGACAGGGCGGTGAGACCCAGTACTTC. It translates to CATAWGQGGETQYF.

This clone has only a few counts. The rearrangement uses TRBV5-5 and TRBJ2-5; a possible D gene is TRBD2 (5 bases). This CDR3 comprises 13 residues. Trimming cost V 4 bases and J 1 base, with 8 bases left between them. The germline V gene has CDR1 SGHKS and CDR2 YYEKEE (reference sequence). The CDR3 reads CASSRTFQETQYF. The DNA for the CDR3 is TGTGCCAGCAGCCGGACTTTCCAAGAGACCCAGTACTTC. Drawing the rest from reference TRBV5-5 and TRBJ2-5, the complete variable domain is DAGVTQSPTHLIKTRGQQVTLRCSPISGHKSVSWYQQVLGQGPQFIFQYYEKEERGRGNFPDRFSARQFPNYSSELNVNALLLGDSALYLCASSRTFQETQYFGPGTRLLVL.

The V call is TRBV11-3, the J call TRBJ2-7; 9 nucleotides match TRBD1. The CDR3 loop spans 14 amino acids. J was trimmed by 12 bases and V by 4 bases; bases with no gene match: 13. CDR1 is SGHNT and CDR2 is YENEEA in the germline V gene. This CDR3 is CASSSGTGPINPYF. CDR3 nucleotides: TGTGCCAGCAGCTCCGGGACAGGGCCTATTAACCCGTACTTC.

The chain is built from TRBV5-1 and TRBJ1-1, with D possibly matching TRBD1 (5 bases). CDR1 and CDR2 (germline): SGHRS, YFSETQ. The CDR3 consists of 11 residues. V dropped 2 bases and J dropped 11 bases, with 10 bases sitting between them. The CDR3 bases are TGCGCCAGCAGCTTTTTGGGGCGCGCTTTCTTT. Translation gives CASSFLGRAFF.

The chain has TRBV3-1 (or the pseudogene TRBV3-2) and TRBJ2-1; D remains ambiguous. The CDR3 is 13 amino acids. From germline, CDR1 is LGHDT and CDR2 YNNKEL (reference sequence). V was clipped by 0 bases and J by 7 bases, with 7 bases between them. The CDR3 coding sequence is TGTGCCAGCAGCCAAGAAGCCGGGAATGAGCAGTTCTTC. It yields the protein CASSQEAGNEQFF.

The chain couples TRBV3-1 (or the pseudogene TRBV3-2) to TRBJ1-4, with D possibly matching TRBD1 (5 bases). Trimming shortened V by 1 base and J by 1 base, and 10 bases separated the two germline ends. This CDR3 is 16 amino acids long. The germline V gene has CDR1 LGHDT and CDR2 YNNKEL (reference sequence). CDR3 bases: TGTGCCAGCAGCCAAGGGAGGGGAGTAACTAATGAAAAACTGTTTTTT. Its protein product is CASSQGRGVTNEKLFF.

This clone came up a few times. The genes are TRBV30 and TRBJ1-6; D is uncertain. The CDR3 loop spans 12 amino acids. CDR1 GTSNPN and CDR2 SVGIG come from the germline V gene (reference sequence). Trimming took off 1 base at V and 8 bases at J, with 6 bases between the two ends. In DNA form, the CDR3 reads TGTGCCTGGAGTGGAAACTATTCACCCCTCCACTTT. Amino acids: CAWSGNYSPLHF. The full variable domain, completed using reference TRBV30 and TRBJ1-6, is SQTIHQWPATLVQPVGSPLSLECTVEGTSNPNLYWYRQAAGRGLQLLFYSVGIGQISSEVPQNLSASRPQDRQFILSSKKLLLSDSGFYLCAWSGNYSPLHFGNGTRLTVT.

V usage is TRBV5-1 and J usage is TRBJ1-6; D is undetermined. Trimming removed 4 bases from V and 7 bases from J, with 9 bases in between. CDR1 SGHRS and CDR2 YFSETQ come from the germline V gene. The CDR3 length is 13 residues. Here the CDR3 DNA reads TGCGCCAGCAGCGATGACGCGAATTCACCCCTCCACTTT. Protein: CASSDDANSPLHF.

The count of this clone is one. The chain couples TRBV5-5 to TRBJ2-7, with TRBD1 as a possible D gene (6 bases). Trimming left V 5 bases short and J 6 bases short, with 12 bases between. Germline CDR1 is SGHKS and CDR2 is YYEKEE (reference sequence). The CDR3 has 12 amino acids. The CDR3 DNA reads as TGTGCCAGCAGTTTACAGGGTAGCGAGCAGTACGTC. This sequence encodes CASSLQGSEQYV.